This T cell receptor (beta chain) was sequenced for a study of blood T cell repertoires in COVID-19. Original methodology: Reference gene primers were amplified, and this amplification served to estimate nucleated cell counts. Clones were sequenced by immunoSEQ multiplex PCR, and TCRdb holds only the in-frame ones, with some missing. V, J and clone size reflect that table, while D and trimming were determined from the DNA. The table records 100,000 to 150,000 clones, approximately 81% of them present only once. Germline CDR1 reads SGHNT; CDR2 reads YYREEE (reference sequence). The CDR3 length is 14 residues. V trimming: 4 bases; J trimming: 6 bases; junction bases outside the gene matches: 10.

The rearrangement uses TRBV5-4 and TRBJ2-7; the match to TRBD1 covers 7 bases. The sample consisted of peripheral blood. This sequence was found in a middle-aged man with active or convalescent COVID-19. The CDR3 DNA sequence: TGTGCCAGCAGCCCCGACAGGGCTTGGGGCGAGCAGTACTTC. This encodes CASSPDRAWGEQYF.